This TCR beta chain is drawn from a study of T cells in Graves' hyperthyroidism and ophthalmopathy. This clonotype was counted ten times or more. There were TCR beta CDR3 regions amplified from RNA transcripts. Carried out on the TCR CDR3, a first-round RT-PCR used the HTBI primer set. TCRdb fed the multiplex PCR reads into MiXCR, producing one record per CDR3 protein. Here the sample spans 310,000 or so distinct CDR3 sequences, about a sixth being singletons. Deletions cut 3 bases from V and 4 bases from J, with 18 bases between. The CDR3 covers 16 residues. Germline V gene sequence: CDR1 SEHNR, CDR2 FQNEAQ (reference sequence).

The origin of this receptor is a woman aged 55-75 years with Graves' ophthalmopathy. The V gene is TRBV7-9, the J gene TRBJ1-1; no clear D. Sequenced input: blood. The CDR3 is CASSLKSILVGTEAFF. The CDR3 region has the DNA TGTGCCAGCAGCTTGAAATCGATCTTGGTGGGCACTGAAGCTTTCTTT.